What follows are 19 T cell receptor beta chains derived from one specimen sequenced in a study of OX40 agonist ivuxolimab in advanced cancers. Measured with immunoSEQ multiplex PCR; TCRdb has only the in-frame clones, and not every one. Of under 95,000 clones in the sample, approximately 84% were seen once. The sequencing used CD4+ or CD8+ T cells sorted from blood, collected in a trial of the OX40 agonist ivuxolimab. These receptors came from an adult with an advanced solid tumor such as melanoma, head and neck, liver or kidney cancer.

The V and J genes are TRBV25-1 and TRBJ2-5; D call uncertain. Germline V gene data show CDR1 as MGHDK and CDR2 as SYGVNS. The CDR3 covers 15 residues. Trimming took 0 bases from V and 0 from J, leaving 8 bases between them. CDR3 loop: CASSEYRADQETQYF. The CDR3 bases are TGTGCCAGCAGTGAATATCGGGCAGACCAAGAGACCCAGTACTTC.

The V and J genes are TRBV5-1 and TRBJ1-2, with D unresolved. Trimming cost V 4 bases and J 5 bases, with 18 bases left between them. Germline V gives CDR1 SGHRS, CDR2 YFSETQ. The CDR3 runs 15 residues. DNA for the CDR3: TGCGCCAGCAGCCTGGCCCCCGCCTTGTCTTATGGCTACACCTTC. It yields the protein CASSLAPALSYGYTF.

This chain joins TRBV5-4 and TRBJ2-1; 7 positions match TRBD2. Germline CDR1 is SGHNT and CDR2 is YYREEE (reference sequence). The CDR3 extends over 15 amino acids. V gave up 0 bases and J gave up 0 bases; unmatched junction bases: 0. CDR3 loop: CASSLGGSSYNEQFF. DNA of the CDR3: TGTGCCAGCAGCTTGGGCGGGAGCTCCTACAATGAGCAGTTCTTC.

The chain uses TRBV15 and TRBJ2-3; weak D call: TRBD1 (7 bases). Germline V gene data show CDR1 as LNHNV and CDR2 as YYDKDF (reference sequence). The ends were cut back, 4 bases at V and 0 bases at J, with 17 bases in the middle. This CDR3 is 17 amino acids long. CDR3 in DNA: TGTGCCACCAGCAAGGAGGGGGCCTACACTAGCACAGATACGCAGTATTTT. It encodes CATSKEGAYTSTDTQYF.

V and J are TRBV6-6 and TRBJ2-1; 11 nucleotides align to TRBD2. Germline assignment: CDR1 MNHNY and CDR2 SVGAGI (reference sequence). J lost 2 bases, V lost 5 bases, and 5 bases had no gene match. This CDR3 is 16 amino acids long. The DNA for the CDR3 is TGTGCCAGCAGTCCCGGGACTAGCGGCACCTACAATGAGCAGTTCTTC. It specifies CASSPGTSGTYNEQFF.

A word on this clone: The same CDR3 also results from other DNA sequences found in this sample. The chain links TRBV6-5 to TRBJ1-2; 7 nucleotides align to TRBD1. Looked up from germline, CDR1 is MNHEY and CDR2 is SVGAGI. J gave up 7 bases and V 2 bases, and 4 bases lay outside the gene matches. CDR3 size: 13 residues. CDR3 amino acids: CASSYDRDGGYTF. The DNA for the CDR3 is TGTGCCAGCAGTTACGACAGGGACGGTGGCTACACCTTC.

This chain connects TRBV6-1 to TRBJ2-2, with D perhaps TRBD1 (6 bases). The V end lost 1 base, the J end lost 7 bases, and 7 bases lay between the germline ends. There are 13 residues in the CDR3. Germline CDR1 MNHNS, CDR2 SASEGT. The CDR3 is CASSEDRVGELFF. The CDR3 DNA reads TGTGCCAGCAGTGAAGACAGGGTCGGGGAGCTGTTTTTT.

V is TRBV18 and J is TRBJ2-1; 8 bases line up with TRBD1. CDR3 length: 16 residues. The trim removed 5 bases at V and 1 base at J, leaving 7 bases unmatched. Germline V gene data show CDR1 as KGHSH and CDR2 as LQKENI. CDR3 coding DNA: TGTGCCAGCTCATCGGGACAGGCAGAATCCTACAATGAGCAGTTCTTC. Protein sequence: CASSSGQAESYNEQFF.

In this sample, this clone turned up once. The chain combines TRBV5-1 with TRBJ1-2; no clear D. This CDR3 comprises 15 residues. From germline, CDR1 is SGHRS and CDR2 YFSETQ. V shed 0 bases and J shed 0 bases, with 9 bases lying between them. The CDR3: CASSLVQSANYGYTF. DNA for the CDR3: TGCGCCAGCAGCTTGGTACAGTCAGCTAACTATGGCTACACCTTC.

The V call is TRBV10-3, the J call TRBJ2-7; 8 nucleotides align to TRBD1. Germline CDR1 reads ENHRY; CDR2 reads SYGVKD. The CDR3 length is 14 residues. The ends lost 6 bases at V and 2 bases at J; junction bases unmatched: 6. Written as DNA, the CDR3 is TGTGCCATCAGACCCGGGACAGGTACCTACGAGCAGTACTTC. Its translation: CAIRPGTGTYEQYF.

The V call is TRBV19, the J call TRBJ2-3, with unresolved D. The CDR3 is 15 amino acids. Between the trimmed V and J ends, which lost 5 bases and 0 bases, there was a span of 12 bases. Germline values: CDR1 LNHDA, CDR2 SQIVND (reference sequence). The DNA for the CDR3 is TGTGCCAGTAGTCCAGGTCCGTCTAGCACAGATACGCAGTATTTT. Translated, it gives CASSPGPSSTDTQYF. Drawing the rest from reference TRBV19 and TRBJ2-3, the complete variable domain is DGGITQSPKYLFRKEGQNVTLSCEQNLNHDAMYWYRQDPGQGLRLIYYSQIVNDFQKGDIAEGYSVSREKKESFPLTVTSAQKNPTAFYLCASSPGPSSTDTQYFGPGTRLTVL.

For the CDR3, the DNA is TGTGCCAGCAGTTTATACGGGACTAGCGGCTACAATGAGCAGTTCTTC. Residues: CASSLYGTSGYNEQFF. The chain recombines TRBV28 with TRBJ2-1, with 11 positions matching TRBD2. CDR1 is MDHEN, CDR2 SYDVKM, per germline. This CDR3 region has 16 residues. Trimming took 1 base from V and 3 from J; bases not matched to a gene: 2. Drawing the rest from reference TRBV28 and TRBJ2-1, the complete variable domain is DVKVTQSSRYLVKRTGEKVFLECVQDMDHENMFWYRQDPGLGLRLIYFSYDVKMKEKGDIPEGYSVSREKKERFSLILESASTNQTSMYLCASSLYGTSGYNEQFFGPGTRLTVL.

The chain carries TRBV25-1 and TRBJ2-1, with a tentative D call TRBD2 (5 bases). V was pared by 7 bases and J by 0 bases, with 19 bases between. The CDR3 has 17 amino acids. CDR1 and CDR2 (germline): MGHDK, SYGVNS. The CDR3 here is CASTTEGYPSSYNEQFF. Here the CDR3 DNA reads TGTGCCAGCACTACCGAGGGCTACCCGAGCTCCTACAATGAGCAGTTCTTC.

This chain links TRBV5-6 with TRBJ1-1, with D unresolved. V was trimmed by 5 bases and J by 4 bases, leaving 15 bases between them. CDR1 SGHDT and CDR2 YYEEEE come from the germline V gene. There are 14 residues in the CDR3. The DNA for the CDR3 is TGTGCCAGCAGAAGGCCATGGGATGGCACTGAAGCTTTCTTT. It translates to CASRRPWDGTEAFF.

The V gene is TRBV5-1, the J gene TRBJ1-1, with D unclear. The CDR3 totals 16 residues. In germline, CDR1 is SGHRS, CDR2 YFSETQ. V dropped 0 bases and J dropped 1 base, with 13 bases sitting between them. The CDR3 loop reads CASSLGRGWANTEAFF. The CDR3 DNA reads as TGCGCCAGCAGCTTGGGACGGGGTTGGGCGAACACTGAAGCTTTCTTT.

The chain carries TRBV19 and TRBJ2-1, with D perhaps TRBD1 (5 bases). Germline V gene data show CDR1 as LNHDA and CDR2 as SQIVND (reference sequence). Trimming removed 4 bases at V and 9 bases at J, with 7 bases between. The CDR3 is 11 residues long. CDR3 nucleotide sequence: TGTGCCAGTAGTAACACAGGTGAGCAGTTCTTC. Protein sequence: CASSNTGEQFF.

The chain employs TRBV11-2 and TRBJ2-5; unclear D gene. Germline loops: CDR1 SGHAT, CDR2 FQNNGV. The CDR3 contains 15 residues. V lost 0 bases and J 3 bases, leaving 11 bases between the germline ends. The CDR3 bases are TGTGCCAGCAGCTTAGATTCGGTAACAGAAGAGACCCAGTACTTC. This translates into CASSLDSVTEETQYF.

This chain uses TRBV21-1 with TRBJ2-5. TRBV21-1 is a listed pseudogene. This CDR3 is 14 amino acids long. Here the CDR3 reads CASRSGQGRETQYF. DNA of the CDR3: TGTGCCAGCAGATCCGGGCAGGGGAGGGAGACCCAGTACTTC.

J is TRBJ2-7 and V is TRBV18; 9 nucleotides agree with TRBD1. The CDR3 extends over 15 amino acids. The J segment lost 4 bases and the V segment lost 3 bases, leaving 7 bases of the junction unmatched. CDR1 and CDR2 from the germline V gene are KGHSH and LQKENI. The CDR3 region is CASSPTRDRVYEQYF. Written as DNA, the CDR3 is TGTGCCAGCTCACCTACACGGGACAGGGTTTACGAGCAGTACTTC.